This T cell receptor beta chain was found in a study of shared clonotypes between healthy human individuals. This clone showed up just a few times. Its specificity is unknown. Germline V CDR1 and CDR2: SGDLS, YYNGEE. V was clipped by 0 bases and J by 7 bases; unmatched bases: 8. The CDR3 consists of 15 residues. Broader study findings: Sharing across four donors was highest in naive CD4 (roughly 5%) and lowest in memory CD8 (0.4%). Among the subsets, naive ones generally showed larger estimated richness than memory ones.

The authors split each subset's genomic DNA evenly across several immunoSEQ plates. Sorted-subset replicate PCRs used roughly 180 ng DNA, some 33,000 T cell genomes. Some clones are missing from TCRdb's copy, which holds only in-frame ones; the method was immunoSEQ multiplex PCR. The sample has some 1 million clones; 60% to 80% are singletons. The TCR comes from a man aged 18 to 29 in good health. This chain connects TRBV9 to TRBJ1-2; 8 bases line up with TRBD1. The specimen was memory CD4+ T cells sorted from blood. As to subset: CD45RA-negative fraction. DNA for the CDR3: TGTGCCAGCAGCGTAGCTTGGCAGGGGGCGCGTGGCTACACCTTC. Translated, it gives CASSVAWQGARGYTF. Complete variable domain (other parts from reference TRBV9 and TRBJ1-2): DSGVTQTPKHLITATGQRVTLRCSPRSGDLSVYWYQQSLDQGLQFLIQYYNGEERAKGNILERFSAQQFPDLHSELNLSSLELGDSALYFCASSVAWQGARGYTFGSGTRLTVV.